This note documents a single T cell receptor beta chain sequence. This CDR3 region has 13 residues. The V segment lost 5 bases and the J segment 6 bases; nucleotides outside the gene matches: 7. CDR1 is LNHDA, CDR2 SQIVND, per germline (reference sequence). This sample stems from a study of Graves' ophthalmopathy and Graves' hyperthyroidism. Across the whole study: Peripheral blood was collected at initial diagnosis, before any treatment.

As the template, RNA transcripts were used to amplify TCR beta CDR3 regions. The workflow started with a first-round RT-PCR run with HTBI primers and then moved on to a second-round multiplex PCR. TCRdb independently ran MiXCR on the multiplex PCR reads; one entry per CDR3 protein. The sample records around 670,000 distinct CDR3 sequences, roughly two fifths being singletons. Having ophthalmopathy, the donors showed moderate-to-severe activity, CAS ≥3 and NOSPECS ≥4, with disease lasting under 3 months. The V call is TRBV19, the J call TRBJ2-7; TRBD1 agrees at 7 bases. This sequence was found in an adult man with Graves' ophthalmopathy. Sequencing used peripheral blood. The CDR3 is CASSAEDRVEQYF. The CDR3 bases are TGTGCCAGTAGTGCCGAAGACAGGGTCGAGCAGTACTTC.